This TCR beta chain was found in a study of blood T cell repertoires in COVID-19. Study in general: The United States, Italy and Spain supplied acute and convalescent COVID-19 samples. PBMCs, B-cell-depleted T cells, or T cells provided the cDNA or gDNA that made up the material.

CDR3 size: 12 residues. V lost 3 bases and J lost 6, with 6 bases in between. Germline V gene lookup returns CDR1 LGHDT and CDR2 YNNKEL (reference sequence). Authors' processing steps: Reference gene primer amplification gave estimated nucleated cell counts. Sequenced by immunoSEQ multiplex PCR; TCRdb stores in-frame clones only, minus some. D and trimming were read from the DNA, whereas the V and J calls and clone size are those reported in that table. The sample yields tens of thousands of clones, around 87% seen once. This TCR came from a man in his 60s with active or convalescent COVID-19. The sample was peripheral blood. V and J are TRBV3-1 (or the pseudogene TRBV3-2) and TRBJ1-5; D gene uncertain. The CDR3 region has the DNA TGTGCCAGCAGCCACGGTATTCAGCCCCAGCATTTT. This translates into CASSHGIQPQHF.